This TCR beta chain is from a study of blood T cell repertoires in COVID-19. Whole-study context: COVID-19 samples, acute and convalescent, were from the United States, Italy and Spain. The cDNA or gDNA used as material had been derived from T cells, B-cell-depleted T cells, or PBMCs.

The V and J ends lost 5 bases and 4 bases, in that order; junction bases with no gene match: 4. Germline values: CDR1 SQVTM, CDR2 ANQGSEA. The CDR3 loop spans 13 amino acids. Authors' analysis steps: Amplified reference gene primers provided the basis for estimating nucleated cell counts. Here immunoSEQ multiplex PCR was the method, and the copy in TCRdb shows in-frame clones only, minus some. The DNA gave D and trimming, while V, J and clone size come from that table. Here the sample spans approximately 84,000 clones, about 73% being singletons. This clonotype was sampled from a man aged 50 to 59 with active or convalescent COVID-19. The sequenced sample was peripheral blood. V is TRBV29-1 and J is TRBJ1-1; 10 bases are a match to TRBD1. The CDR3 nucleotides are TGCAGCGTTCGACAGGGGGCTCTCACTGAAGCTTTCTTT. This encodes CSVRQGALTEAFF.